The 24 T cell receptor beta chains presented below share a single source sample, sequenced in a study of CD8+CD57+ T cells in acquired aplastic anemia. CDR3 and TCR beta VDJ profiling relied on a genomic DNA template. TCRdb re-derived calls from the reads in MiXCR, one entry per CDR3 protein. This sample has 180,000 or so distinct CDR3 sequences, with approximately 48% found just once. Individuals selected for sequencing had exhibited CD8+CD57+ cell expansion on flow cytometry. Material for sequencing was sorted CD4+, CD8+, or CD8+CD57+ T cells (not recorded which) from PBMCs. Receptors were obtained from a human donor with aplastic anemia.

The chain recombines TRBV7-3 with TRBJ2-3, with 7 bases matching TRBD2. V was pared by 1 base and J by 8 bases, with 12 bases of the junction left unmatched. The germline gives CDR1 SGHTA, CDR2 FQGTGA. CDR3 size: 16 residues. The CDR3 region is CASSLMLGLGGSTQYF. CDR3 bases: TGTGCCAGCAGCTTAATGTTAGGGTTGGGAGGGAGTACGCAGTATTTT.

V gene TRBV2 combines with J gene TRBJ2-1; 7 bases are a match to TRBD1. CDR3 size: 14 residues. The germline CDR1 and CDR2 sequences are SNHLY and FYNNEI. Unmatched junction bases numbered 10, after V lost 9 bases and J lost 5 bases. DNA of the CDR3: TGTGCCAGACGGTCCGGGACAGTAGACAATGAGCAGTTCTTC. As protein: CARRSGTVDNEQFF. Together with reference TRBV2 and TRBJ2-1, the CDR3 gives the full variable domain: EPEVTQTPSHQVTQMGQEVILRCVPISNHLYFYWYRQILGQKVEFLVSFYNNEISEKSEIFDDQFSVERPDGSNFTLKIRSTKLEDSAMYFCARRSGTVDNEQFFGPGTRLTVL.

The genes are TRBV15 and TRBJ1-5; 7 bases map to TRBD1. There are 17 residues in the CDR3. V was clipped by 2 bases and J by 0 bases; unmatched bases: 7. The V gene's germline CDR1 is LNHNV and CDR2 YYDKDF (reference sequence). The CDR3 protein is CATSRKGDSYSNQPQHF. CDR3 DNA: TGTGCCACCAGCAGAAAAGGGGACAGTTATAGCAATCAGCCCCAGCATTTT. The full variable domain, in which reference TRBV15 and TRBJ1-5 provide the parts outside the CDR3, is DAMVIQNPRYQVTQFGKPVTLSCSQTLNHNVMYWYQQKSSQAPKLLFHYYDKDFNNEADTPDNFQSRRPNTSFCFLDIRSPGLGDTAMYLCATSRKGDSYSNQPQHFGDGTRLSIL.

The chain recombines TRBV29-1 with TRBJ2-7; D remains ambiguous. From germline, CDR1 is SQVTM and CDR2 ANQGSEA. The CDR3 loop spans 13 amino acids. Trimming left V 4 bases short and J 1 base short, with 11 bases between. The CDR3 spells CSVGSARSYEQYF. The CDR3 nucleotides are TGCAGCGTTGGTTCAGCCCGATCCTACGAGCAGTACTTC.

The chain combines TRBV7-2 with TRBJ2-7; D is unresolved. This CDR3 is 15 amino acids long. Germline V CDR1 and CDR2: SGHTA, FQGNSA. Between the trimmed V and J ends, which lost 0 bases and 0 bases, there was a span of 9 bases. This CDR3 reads CASSLASSSSYEQYF. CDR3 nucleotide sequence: TGTGCCAGCAGCTTAGCTTCTTCTAGCTCCTACGAGCAGTACTTC. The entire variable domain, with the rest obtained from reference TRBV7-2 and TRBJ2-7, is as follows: GAGVSQSPSNKVTEKGKDVELRCDPISGHTALYWYRQSLGQGLEFLIYFQGNSAPDKSGLPSDRFSAERTGGSVSTLTIQRTQQEDSAVYLCASSLASSSSYEQYFGPGTRLTVT.

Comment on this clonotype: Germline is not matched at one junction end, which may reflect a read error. The CDR3 spells CASSNSWATSEKLFF. In DNA form, the CDR3 reads TGTGCCAGCAGCAACTCTTGGGCAACTAGTGAAAAACTGTTTTTT. The rearrangement links TRBV3-1 to TRBJ1-4; no reliable D call. Germline loops: CDR1 LGHDT, CDR2 YNNKEL (reference sequence). This CDR3 has 15 amino acids.

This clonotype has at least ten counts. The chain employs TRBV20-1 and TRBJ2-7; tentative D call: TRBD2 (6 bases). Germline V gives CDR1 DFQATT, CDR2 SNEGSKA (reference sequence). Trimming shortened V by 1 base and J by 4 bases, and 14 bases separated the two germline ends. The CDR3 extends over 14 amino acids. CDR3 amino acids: CSARGAGLGYEQYF. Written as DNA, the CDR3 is TGCAGTGCTAGAGGGGCGGGGCTCGGATACGAGCAGTACTTC.

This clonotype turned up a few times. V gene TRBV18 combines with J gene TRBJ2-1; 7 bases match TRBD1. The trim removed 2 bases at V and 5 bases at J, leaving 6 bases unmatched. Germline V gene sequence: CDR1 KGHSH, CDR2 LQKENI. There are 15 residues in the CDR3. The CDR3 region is CASSPTVDRDNEQFF. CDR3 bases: TGTGCCAGCTCACCAACTGTCGACAGGGACAATGAGCAGTTCTTC.

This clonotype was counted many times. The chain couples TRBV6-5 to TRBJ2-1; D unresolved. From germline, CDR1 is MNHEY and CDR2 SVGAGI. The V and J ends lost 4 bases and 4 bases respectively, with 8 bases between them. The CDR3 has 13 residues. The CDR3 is CASSLLQYNEQFF. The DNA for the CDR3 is TGTGCCAGCAGTTTACTACAGTACAATGAGCAGTTCTTC.

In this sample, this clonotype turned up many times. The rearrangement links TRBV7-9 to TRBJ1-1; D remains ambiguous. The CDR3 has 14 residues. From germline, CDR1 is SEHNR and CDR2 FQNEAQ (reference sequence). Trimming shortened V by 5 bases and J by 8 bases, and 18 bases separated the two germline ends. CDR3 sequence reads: CASSPRLTGREAFF. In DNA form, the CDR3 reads TGTGCCAGCAGCCCGAGGTTGACCGGGAGAGAAGCTTTCTTT. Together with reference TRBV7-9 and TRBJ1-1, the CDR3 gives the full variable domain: DTGVSQNPRHKITKRGQNVTFRCDPISEHNRLYWYRQTLGQGPEFLTYFQNEAQLEKSRLLSDRFSAERPKGSFSTLEIQRTEQGDSAMYLCASSPRLTGREAFFGQGTRLTVV.

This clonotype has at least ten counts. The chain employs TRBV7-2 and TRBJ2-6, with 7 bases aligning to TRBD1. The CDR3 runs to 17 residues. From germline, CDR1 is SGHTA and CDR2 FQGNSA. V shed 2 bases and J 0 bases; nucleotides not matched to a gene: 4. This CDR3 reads CASSLTQGVSGANVLTF. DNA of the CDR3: TGTGCCAGCAGCTTAACCCAGGGGGTCTCTGGGGCCAACGTCCTGACTTTC.

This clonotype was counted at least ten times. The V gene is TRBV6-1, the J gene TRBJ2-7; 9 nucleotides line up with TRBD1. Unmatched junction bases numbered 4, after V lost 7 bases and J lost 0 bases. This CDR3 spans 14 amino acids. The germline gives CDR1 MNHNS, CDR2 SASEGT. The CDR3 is CASTSTGGSYEQYF. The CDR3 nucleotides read TGTGCCAGCACCTCGACAGGGGGCTCCTACGAGCAGTACTTC.

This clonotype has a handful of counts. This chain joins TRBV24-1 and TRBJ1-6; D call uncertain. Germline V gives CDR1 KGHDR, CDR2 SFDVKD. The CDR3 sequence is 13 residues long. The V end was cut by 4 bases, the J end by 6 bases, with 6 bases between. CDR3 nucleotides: TGTGCCACCAGTGACCGCCTTAATTCACCCCTCCACTTT. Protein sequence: CATSDRLNSPLHF.

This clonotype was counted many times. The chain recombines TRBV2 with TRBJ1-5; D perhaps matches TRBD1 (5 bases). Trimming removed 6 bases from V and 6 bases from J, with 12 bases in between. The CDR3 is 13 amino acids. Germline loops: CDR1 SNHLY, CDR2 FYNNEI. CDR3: CASSQGRGQPQHF. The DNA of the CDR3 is TGTGCCAGCAGCCAGGGACGAGGTCAGCCCCAGCATTTT.

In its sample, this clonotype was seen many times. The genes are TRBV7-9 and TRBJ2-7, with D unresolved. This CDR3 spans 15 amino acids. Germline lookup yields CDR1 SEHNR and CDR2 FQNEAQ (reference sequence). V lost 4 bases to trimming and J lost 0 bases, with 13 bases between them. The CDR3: CASSSLDGRSYEQYF. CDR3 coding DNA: TGTGCCAGCAGCTCTCTGGACGGCCGCTCCTACGAGCAGTACTTC.

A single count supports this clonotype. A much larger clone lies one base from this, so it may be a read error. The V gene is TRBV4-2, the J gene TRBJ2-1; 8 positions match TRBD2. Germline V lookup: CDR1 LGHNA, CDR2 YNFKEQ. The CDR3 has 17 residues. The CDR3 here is CACSPSIQAGVYNEQFF. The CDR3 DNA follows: TGTGCCTGCAGCCCCAGCATACAAGCGGGGGTCTACAATGAGCAGTTCTTC.

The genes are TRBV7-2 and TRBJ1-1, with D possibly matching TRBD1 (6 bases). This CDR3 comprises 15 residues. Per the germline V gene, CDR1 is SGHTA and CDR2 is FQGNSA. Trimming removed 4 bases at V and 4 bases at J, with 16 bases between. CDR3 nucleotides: TGTGCCAGCAGCTCCGAATACAGGGCAAGCACTGAAGCTTTCTTT. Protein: CASSSEYRASTEAFF. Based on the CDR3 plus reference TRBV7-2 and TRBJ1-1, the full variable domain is GAGVSQSPSNKVTEKGKDVELRCDPISGHTALYWYRQSLGQGLEFLIYFQGNSAPDKSGLPSDRFSAERTGGSVSTLTIQRTQQEDSAVYLCASSSEYRASTEAFFGQGTRLTVV.

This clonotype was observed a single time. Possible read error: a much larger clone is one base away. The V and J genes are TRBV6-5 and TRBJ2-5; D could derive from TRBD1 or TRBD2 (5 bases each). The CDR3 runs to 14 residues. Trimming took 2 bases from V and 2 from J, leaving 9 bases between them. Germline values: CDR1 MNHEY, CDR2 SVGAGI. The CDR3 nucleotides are TGTGCCAGCAGTTACGGGACGAAACAAGAGACCCAGTACTTC. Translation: CASSYGTKQETQYF.

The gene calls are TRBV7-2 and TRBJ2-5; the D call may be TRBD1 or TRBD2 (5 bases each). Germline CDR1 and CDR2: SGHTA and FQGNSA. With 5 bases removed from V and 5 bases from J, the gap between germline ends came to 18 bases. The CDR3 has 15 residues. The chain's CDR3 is CASSPDPLAGETQYF. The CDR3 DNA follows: TGTGCCAGCAGCCCCGACCCGCTAGCAGGGGAGACCCAGTACTTC.

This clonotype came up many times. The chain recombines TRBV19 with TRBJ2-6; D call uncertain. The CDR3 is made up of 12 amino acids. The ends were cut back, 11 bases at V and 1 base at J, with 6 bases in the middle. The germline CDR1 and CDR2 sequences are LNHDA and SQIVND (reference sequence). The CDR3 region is CAGASGANVLTF. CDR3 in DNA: TGTGCCGGAGCTTCTGGGGCCAACGTCCTGACTTTC.

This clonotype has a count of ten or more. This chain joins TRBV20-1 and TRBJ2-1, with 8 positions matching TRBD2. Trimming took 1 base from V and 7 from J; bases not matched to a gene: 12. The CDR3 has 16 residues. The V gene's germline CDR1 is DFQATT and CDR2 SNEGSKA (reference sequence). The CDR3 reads CSARGTEGLVANEQFF. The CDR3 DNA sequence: TGCAGTGCTAGAGGGACGGAGGGACTAGTGGCGAATGAGCAGTTCTTC.

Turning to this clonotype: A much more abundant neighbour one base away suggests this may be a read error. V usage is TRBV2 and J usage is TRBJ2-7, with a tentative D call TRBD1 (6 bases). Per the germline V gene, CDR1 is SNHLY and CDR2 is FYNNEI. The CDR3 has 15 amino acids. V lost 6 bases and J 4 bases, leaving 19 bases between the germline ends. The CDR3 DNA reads TGTGCCAGCAGCGGAGACAGGACAAATTTATACGAGCAGTACTTC. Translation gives CASSGDRTNLYEQYF.

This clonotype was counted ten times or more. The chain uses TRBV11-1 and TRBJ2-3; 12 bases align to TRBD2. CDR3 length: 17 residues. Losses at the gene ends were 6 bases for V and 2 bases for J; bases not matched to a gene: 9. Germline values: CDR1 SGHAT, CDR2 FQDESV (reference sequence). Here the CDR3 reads CASRPWTSGDLTDTQYF. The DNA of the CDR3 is TGTGCCAGCAGACCCTGGACTAGCGGGGACCTCACAGATACGCAGTATTTT.

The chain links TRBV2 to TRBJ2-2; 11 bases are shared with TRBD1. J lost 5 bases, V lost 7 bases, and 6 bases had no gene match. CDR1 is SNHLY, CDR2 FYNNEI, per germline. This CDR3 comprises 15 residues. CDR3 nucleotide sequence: TGTGCCAGCATGCCCGGGACAGGGGGGACCGGGGAGCTGTTTTTT. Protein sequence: CASMPGTGGTGELFF.